Below, 24 T cell receptor beta chains from the same sample are listed, as sequenced in a study of identical twins. TCRdb reprocessed the 5' RACE reads with MiXCR, giving one entry per CDR3 protein. The profile shows 200,000 to 250,000 distinct CDR3 sequences, 6.5% to 8% of them singletons. This sample was shared with a second study, whose subject was T cells expressing NK-cell markers.

Sequencing input: CD8+ T cells sorted from blood. The source of these receptors is a woman under 30 in good health.

This clonotype has more than one count but fewer than ten. The chain has TRBV7-9 and TRBJ1-1; no clear D gene. The V end lost 5 bases, the J end lost 10 bases, and 11 bases lay between the germline ends. Germline V CDR1 and CDR2: SEHNR, FQNEAQ (reference sequence). The CDR3 is 11 residues long. CDR3 coding DNA: TGTGCCAGCAGCCCAATCCTAGGAGCTTTCTTT. Protein product: CASSPILGAFF.

This clonotype has only a few counts. This rearrangement joins TRBV29-1 to TRBJ2-3; perhaps TRBD2 as D (5 bases). The CDR3 runs to 13 residues. Germline CDR1 is SQVTM and CDR2 is ANQGSEA. CDR3 bases: TGCAGTGTCCCGGGGTCTAGCACAGATACGCAGTATTTT. Translating gives CSVPGSSTDTQYF.

This clonotype was counted only a few times. The V call is TRBV4-1, the J call TRBJ2-1; 10 bases match TRBD2. Unmatched junction bases numbered 3, after V lost 1 base and J lost 9 bases. The CDR3 has 14 residues. Germline V gene sequence: CDR1 MGHRA, CDR2 YSYEKL. In nucleotides, the CDR3 is TGCGCCAGCAGCCAAGCGAGCGGGGGGGGTGAGCAGTTCTTC. This translates into CASSQASGGGEQFF.

The table lists this clonotype with many counts. The chain uses TRBV12-3 or TRBV12-4 and TRBJ2-5; D remains ambiguous. This CDR3 is 13 amino acids long. V lost 1 base, J lost 2 bases, and 5 bases lay in between. CDR3 loop: CASSLDLQETQYF. The CDR3 DNA is TGTGCCAGCAGTTTAGACCTTCAAGAGACCCAGTACTTC.

This clonotype was observed many times. The CDR3 DNA reads as TGTGCCAGCCCCGTTGGCAATGAGCAGTTCTTC. Encoded protein: CASPVGNEQFF. The gene calls are TRBV12-3 or TRBV12-4 and TRBJ2-1; D gene ambiguous. This CDR3 is built from 11 residues. The V and J ends lost 8 bases and 6 bases respectively, with 8 bases between them.

The chain is built from TRBV7-9 and TRBJ2-7; D uncertain. The germline V gene has CDR1 SEHNR and CDR2 FQNEAQ (reference sequence). V was pared by 4 bases and J by 0 bases, with 16 bases between. CDR3 length: 16 residues. CDR3 region: CASSSYPSVGSYEQYF. In DNA, the CDR3 is TGTGCCAGCAGCTCGTATCCATCGGTAGGCTCCTACGAGCAGTACTTC.

This clonotype appeared a few times. This chain links TRBV4-1 with TRBJ2-7; D uncertain. CDR3 length equals 15 residues. V dropped 1 base and J dropped 6 bases, with 16 bases sitting between them. Germline V CDR1 and CDR2: MGHRA, YSYEKL. The CDR3 nucleotides read TGCGCCAGCAGCCAAGGGTCAGCTAACCTTTTCGAGCAGTACTTC. Protein: CASSQGSANLFEQYF.

This clonotype was picked up a small number of times. The V and J genes are TRBV7-8 and TRBJ1-3, with TRBD1 matching 8 bases. Germline V lookup: CDR1 SGHVS, CDR2 FQNEAQ. This CDR3 is built from 18 residues. Unmatched junction bases numbered 14, after V lost 3 bases and J lost 4 bases. The CDR3 bases are TGTGCCAGCAGCTTCAGGACAGGGTCGCCTTATCTAGGAAACACCATATATTTT. Its translation is CASSFRTGSPYLGNTIYF.

This clonotype was counted between two and nine times. The rearrangement joins TRBV20-1 to TRBJ2-7; D gene unclear. V lost 0 bases and J lost 5, with 11 bases in between. Per the germline V gene, CDR1 is DFQATT and CDR2 is SNEGSKA (reference sequence). This CDR3 has 13 amino acids. The CDR3 sequence: CSARDPVSDEQYF. The CDR3, as DNA: TGCAGTGCTAGAGACCCTGTTTCCGACGAGCAGTACTTC.

CDR3 residues: CASSPRQRETQYF. For the CDR3, the DNA is TGTGCCAGCAGCCCAAGACAGCGGGAGACCCAGTACTTC. J is TRBJ2-5 and V is TRBV11-1; TRBD1 or TRBD2 may be the D gene (5 bases each). The CDR3 has 13 residues. V lost 5 bases to trimming and J lost 5 bases, with 12 bases between them. Germline CDR1 reads SGHAT; CDR2 reads FQDESV (reference sequence).

This clonotype has a single count. A read error is possible here, since a much larger clone lies one base away. The chain is built from TRBV20-1 and TRBJ2-6, with 10 bases that match TRBD2. The CDR3 loop spans 18 amino acids. CDR1 and CDR2 (germline): DFQATT, SNEGSKA (reference sequence). The CDR3 region has the DNA TGCTGTGCTAGAGCCGGGACTAGCGACTACTCTGGGGCCAACGTCCTGACTTTC. It codes for CCARAGTSDYSGANVLTF.

The chain joins TRBV12-3 or TRBV12-4 to TRBJ1-2; no firm D call. V was cut by 6 bases and J by 2 bases, with 13 bases left in between. The CDR3 is 14 amino acids. CDR3: CASSQPGGNYGYTF. In DNA form, the CDR3 reads TGTGCCAGCAGCCAGCCAGGCGGGAACTATGGCTACACCTTC.

This clonotype was counted a few times. The CDR3 DNA reads TGTGCCAGCAGCTTAGATGTGGTAGCTGAAGCTTTCTTT. It encodes CASSLDVVAEAFF. The gene calls are TRBV7-9 and TRBJ1-1, with no clear D. V was pared by 1 base and J by 6 bases, with 9 bases between. CDR3 length: 13 residues. The germline gives CDR1 SEHNR, CDR2 FQNEAQ (reference sequence).

This clonotype was seen only a few times. The chain recombines TRBV6-1 with TRBJ2-3; 9 nucleotides align to TRBD2. The germline V gene has CDR1 MNHNS and CDR2 SASEGT. This CDR3 comprises 16 residues. The trim removed 4 bases at V and 2 bases at J, leaving 7 bases unmatched. The CDR3 spells CASSGWLAGYTDTQYF. The CDR3 DNA sequence: TGTGCCAGCAGTGGTTGGCTAGCGGGGTACACAGATACGCAGTATTTT.

This clonotype was picked up a small number of times. The rearrangement uses TRBV11-2 and TRBJ2-7; no clear D. The CDR3 has 13 amino acids. The V gene lost 7 bases and the J gene lost 2 bases, with 12 bases spanning the gap. Germline V gene sequence: CDR1 SGHAT, CDR2 FQNNGV. CDR3 sequence (DNA): TGTGCCAGCACGGGCGAGACCGCCTACGAGCAGTACTTC. This codes for CASTGETAYEQYF.

The V call is TRBV11-1, the J call TRBJ2-5; 10 bases map to TRBD2. J lost 2 bases, V lost 4 bases, and 4 bases had no gene match. Germline-derived CDR1 and CDR2 are SGHAT and FQDESV (reference sequence). CDR3 size: 15 residues. CDR3 sequence: CASSSGLASQETQYF. In DNA form, the CDR3 reads TGTGCCAGCAGCTCGGGACTAGCGTCTCAAGAGACCCAGTACTTC. The full variable domain, with the rest looked up from reference TRBV11-1 and TRBJ2-5, is EAEVAQSPRYKITEKSQAVAFWCDPISGHATLYWYRQILGQGPELLVQFQDESVVDDSQLPKDRFSAERLKGVDSTLKIQPAELGDSAMYLCASSSGLASQETQYFGPGTRLLVL.

This clonotype was picked up many times. V usage is TRBV12-3 or TRBV12-4 and J usage is TRBJ1-1, with 9 bases lining up with TRBD1. Trimming at V came to 5 bases and at J to 8 bases, leaving 9 bases not matched to a gene. The CDR3 spans 14 residues. CDR3 sequence: CASSMDRGAWEAFF. CDR3 bases: TGTGCCAGCAGTATGGACAGGGGCGCATGGGAAGCTTTCTTT.

The sample holds many counts of this clonotype. This chain uses TRBV5-1 with TRBJ2-2; TRBD1 is a possible D gene (6 bases). CDR1 is SGHRS and CDR2 is YFSETQ in the germline V gene. With 4 bases removed from V and 2 bases from J, the gap between germline ends came to 12 bases. CDR3 length: 15 amino acids. CDR3 in amino acids: CASSPGQFNTGELFF. DNA for the CDR3: TGCGCCAGCAGCCCAGGACAGTTTAACACCGGGGAGCTGTTTTTT.

V is TRBV11-1 and J is TRBJ2-3, with D uncertain. V was clipped by 5 bases and J by 5 bases, with 35 bases between them. This CDR3 contains 21 residues. The germline V gene encodes CDR1 SGHAT and CDR2 FQDESV (reference sequence). The CDR3 here is CASSPPILVMGFWLREDTQYF. In DNA, the CDR3 is TGTGCCAGCAGCCCACCTATACTGGTCATGGGGTTTTGGCTAAGAGAAGATACGCAGTATTTT. Using reference TRBV11-1 and TRBJ2-3 for the parts outside the CDR3, the full variable domain is EAEVAQSPRYKITEKSQAVAFWCDPISGHATLYWYRQILGQGPELLVQFQDESVVDDSQLPKDRFSAERLKGVDSTLKIQPAELGDSAMYLCASSPPILVMGFWLREDTQYFGPGTRLTVL.

This clonotype was detected ten times or more. The chain links TRBV14 to TRBJ2-1; D is tentatively TRBD1 or TRBD2 (5 bases each). The germline V gene encodes CDR1 SGHDN and CDR2 FVKESK. V dropped 6 bases and J dropped 0 bases, with 12 bases sitting between them. CDR3 size: 15 residues. The CDR3 reads CASRGWGSSYNEQFF. The CDR3 DNA is TGTGCCAGCAGGGGATGGGGGTCCTCCTACAATGAGCAGTTCTTC. Full variable domain (outside the CDR3, taken from reference TRBV14 and TRBJ2-1): EAGVTQFPSHSVIEKGQTVTLRCDPISGHDNLYWYRRVMGKEIKFLLHFVKESKQDESGMPNNRFLAERTGGTYSTLKVQPAELEDSGVYFCASRGWGSSYNEQFFGPGTRLTVL.

This clonotype appeared many times. The rearrangement joins TRBV7-9 to TRBJ1-3, with D unclear. The CDR3 covers 15 residues. Looked up from germline, CDR1 is SEHNR and CDR2 is FQNEAQ (reference sequence). V was shortened by 2 bases and J by 2 bases, with 10 bases between the two germline ends. CDR3 in amino acids: CASSLIPAPGNTIYF. The CDR3 DNA follows: TGTGCCAGCAGCTTAATTCCTGCGCCTGGAAACACCATATATTTT.

This clonotype was recorded at least ten times. V and J are TRBV6-1 and TRBJ1-4; 12 nucleotides line up with TRBD1. V lost 5 bases, J lost 7 bases, and 5 bases stayed unmatched. The CDR3 is 15 residues long. CDR1 and CDR2 (germline): MNHNS, SASEGT. The DNA of the CDR3 is TGTGCCAGCAGTAAGGGACAGGGGGCAAGTGAAAAACTGTTTTTT. It is translated as CASSKGQGASEKLFF.

The chain couples TRBV9 to TRBJ1-3; D uncertain. In germline, CDR1 is SGDLS, CDR2 YYNGEE. V lost 0 bases to trimming and J lost 1 base, with 11 bases between them. CDR3 length equals 16 residues. Here the CDR3 DNA reads TGTGCCAGCAGCGTAGATCCGGACGGTTCTGGAAACACCATATATTTT. This translates into CASSVDPDGSGNTIYF.

The sample holds a few counts of this clonotype. This chain uses TRBV7-9 with TRBJ2-1; D is possibly TRBD1 (6 bases). The CDR3 loop spans 13 amino acids. Trimming took 5 bases from V and 8 from J, leaving 13 bases between them. Per germline, CDR1 SEHNR and CDR2 FQNEAQ (reference sequence). CDR3 bases: TGTGCCAGCAGCGGATACAGGGCTGATGAGCAGTTCTTC. This gives the protein CASSGYRADEQFF.